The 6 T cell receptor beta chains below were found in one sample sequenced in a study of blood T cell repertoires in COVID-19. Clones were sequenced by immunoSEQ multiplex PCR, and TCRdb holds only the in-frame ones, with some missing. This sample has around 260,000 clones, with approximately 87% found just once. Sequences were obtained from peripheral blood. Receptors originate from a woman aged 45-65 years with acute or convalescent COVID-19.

CDR3 region: CASSSGADEQYF. For the CDR3, the DNA is TGTGCCAGCAGTTCAGGGGCGGACGAGCAGTACTTC. The chain is built from TRBV28 and TRBJ2-7; possible D gene TRBD1, 6 bases. The germline V gene encodes CDR1 MDHEN and CDR2 SYDVKM. The CDR3 consists of 12 residues. V lost 4 bases and J lost 5, with 9 bases in between.

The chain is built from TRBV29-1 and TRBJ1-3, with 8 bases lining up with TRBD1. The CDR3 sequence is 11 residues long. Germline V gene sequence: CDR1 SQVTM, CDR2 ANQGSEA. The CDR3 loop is CSAGGINTIYF. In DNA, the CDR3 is TGCAGTGCAGGGGGCATAAACACCATATATTTT.

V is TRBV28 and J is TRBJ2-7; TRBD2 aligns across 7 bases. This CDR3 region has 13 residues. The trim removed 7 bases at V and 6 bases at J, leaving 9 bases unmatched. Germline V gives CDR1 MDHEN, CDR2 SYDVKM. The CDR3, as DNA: TGTGCCAGCATCCGCGGCGGGGAGGGCGAGCAGTACTTC. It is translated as CASIRGGEGEQYF. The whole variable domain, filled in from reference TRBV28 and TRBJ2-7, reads DVKVTQSSRYLVKRTGEKVFLECVQDMDHENMFWYRQDPGLGLRLIYFSYDVKMKEKGDIPEGYSVSREKKERFSLILESASTNQTSMYLCASIRGGEGEQYFGPGTRLTVT.

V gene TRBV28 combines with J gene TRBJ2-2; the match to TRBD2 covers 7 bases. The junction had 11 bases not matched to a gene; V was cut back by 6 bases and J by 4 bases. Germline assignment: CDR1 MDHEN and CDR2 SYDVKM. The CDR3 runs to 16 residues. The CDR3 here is CASRNWRETGTGELFF. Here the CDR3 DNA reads TGTGCCAGCAGAAATTGGCGGGAGACGGGCACCGGGGAGCTGTTTTTT. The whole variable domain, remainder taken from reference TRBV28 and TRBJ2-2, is DVKVTQSSRYLVKRTGEKVFLECVQDMDHENMFWYRQDPGLGLRLIYFSYDVKMKEKGDIPEGYSVSREKKERFSLILESASTNQTSMYLCASRNWRETGTGELFFGEGSRLTVL.

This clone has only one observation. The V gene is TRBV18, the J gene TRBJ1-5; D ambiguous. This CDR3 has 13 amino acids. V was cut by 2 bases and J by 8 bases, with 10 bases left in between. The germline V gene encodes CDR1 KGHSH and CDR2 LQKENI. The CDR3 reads CASSPGSGEPQHF. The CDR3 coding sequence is TGTGCCAGCTCACCAGGGTCCGGGGAGCCCCAGCATTTT. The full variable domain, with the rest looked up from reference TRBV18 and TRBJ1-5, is NAGVMQNPRHLVRRRGQEARLRCSPMKGHSHVYWYRQLPEEGLKFMVYLQKENIIDESGMPKERFSAEFPKEGPSILRIQQVVRGDSAAYFCASSPGSGEPQHFGDGTRLSIL.

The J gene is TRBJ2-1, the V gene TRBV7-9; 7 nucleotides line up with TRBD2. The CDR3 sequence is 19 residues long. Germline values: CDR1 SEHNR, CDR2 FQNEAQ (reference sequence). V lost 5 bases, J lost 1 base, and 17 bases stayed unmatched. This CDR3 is CASSTPQGMAGASYNEQFF. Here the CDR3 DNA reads TGTGCCAGCAGCACGCCCCAGGGAATGGCGGGAGCGTCCTACAATGAGCAGTTCTTC.